This T cell receptor beta chain appears in the sequencing data of a study of T cells after yellow fever vaccination. Each CDR3 protein gets one entry after TCRdb re-called the 5' RACE reads with MiXCR. The top ten hold approximately 3% of the sample, which has approximately 300,000 distinct CDR3 sequences, over 8.5% seen once. Ten or more counts support this clonotype. The CDR3 loop spans 15 amino acids. Germline V gives CDR1 MNHEY, CDR2 SVGAGI. Trimming cost V 0 bases and J 0 bases; bases outside gene matches: 2. This clonotype was obtained from a man aged 18 to 30 who received the YFV17D yellow fever vaccine. The source material was CD4+ T cells sorted from PBMCs, sampled 45 days after the yellow fever booster vaccination. This chain joins TRBV6-5 and TRBJ2-7; 7 bases are shared with TRBD2. In DNA form, the CDR3 reads TGTGCCAGCAGTTACTCGCCTAGCGGCTCCTACGAGCAGTACTTC. It codes for CASSYSPSGSYEQYF.